This entry lists 24 T cell receptor beta chains sequenced from one sample in a study. Cells sorted as Tregs were CD4+, CD25+ and CD127-/low. TCRdb itself ran the 5' RACE reads through MiXCR, one entry per CDR3 protein. Of approximately 60,000 distinct CDR3 sequences detected, around 20% appear once; the ten largest clones hold 3.2%. Specimen: tumor-infiltrating Tregs sorted from the breast tumor. These receptors came from a female donor with breast cancer.

As to this clonotype: A read error is possible here, since a much larger clone lies one base away. The chain links TRBV6-2 or TRBV6-3 to TRBJ2-7; perhaps D is TRBD1 or TRBD2 (5 bases each). With 8 bases removed from V and 6 bases from J, the gap between germline ends came to 11 bases. The CDR3 is made up of 11 amino acids. Per the germline V gene, CDR1 is MNHEY and CDR2 is SVGEGT. In nucleotides, the CDR3 is TGTGCCAGCGGTGGGACGGTCGAGCAGTACTTC. It encodes CASGGTVEQYF.

This sequence joins TRBV7-9 and TRBJ2-7; D could derive from TRBD1 or TRBD2 (5 bases each). Trimming left V 6 bases short and J 0 bases short, with 18 bases between. Germline V gene sequence: CDR1 SEHNR, CDR2 FQNEAQ (reference sequence). CDR3 length: 16 residues. CDR3 region: CASRPNFRAGSYEQYF. The DNA for the CDR3 is TGTGCCAGCAGGCCGAACTTCAGGGCGGGCTCCTACGAGCAGTACTTC.

A few counts support this clonotype. Since a much larger clone is just one base distant, this may be a read error. This chain connects TRBV7-7 to TRBJ2-5; 11 positions match TRBD1. The CDR3 sequence is 14 residues long. The germline V gene encodes CDR1 SSHAT and CDR2 FNYEAQ (reference sequence). CDR3 sequence reads: CASSWDRGQETQYF. The CDR3 DNA reads TGTGCTAGCAGCTGGGACAGGGGGCAAGAGACCCAGTACTTC. The complete variable domain, with remaining parts taken from reference TRBV7-7 and TRBJ2-5, reads GAGVSQSPRYKVTKRGQDVTLRCDPISSHATLYWYQQALGQGPEFLTYFNYEAQPDKSGLPSDRFSAERPEGSISTLTIQRTEQRDSAMYRCASSWDRGQETQYFGPGTRLLVL.

A remark on this clonotype: Possible read error: a much larger clone is one base away. The V gene is TRBV5-1, the J gene TRBJ2-3; no clear D gene. Germline assignment: CDR1 SGHRS and CDR2 YFSETQ. The CDR3 sequence is 15 residues long. The CDR3 here is CASSFGRPFTDTRYF. The CDR3 DNA reads as TGCGCCAGCAGCTTCGGACGGCCGTTCACAGATACGCGGTATTTT. Full variable domain (missing parts from reference TRBV5-1 and TRBJ2-3): KAGVTQTPRYLIKTRGQQVTLSCSPISGHRSVSWYQQTPGQGLQFLFEYFSETQRNKGNFPGRFSGRQFSNSRSEMNVSTLELGDSALYLCASSFGRPFTDTRYFGPGTRLTVL.

The CDR3 nucleotides are TGTGCCAGCAGCTTGGACAGGGCGGCTGGAAACACCATATATTTT. Its translation: CASSLDRAAGNTIYF. The chain couples TRBV7-2 to TRBJ1-3, with 8 positions matching TRBD1. Trimming removed 3 bases from V and 2 bases from J; junction bases left unmatched: 3. The CDR3 loop spans 15 amino acids. Germline V gives CDR1 SGHTA, CDR2 FQGNSA. The full variable domain, completed using reference TRBV7-2 and TRBJ1-3, is GAGVSQSPSNKVTEKGKDVELRCDPISGHTALYWYRQSLGQGLEFLIYFQGNSAPDKSGLPSDRFSAERTGGSVSTLTIQRTQQEDSAVYLCASSLDRAAGNTIYFGEGSWLTVV.

This clonotype has at least ten counts. The chain uses TRBV7-9 and TRBJ1-2; TRBD1 aligns across 11 bases. Unmatched junction bases numbered 12, after V lost 8 bases and J lost 4 bases. Germline CDR1 is SEHNR and CDR2 is FQNEAQ (reference sequence). The CDR3 is 16 residues long. The chain's CDR3 is CASGRTGGSTIYGYTF. The CDR3 DNA reads as TGTGCCAGCGGCAGGACAGGGGGCTCAACCATCTATGGCTACACCTTC.

This clonotype appeared a few times. Written as DNA, the CDR3 is TGTGCCAGCAGTCAAGAGGAGTTGGATGAGCAGTTCTTC. Translation: CASSQEELDEQFF. This chain uses TRBV2 with TRBJ2-1, with D unresolved. This CDR3 comprises 13 residues. The germline gives CDR1 SNHLY, CDR2 FYNNEI. V lost 5 bases and J 8 bases, leaving 13 bases between the germline ends.

In its sample, this clonotype was seen a few times. The J gene is TRBJ1-2, the V gene TRBV12-3 or TRBV12-4, with D perhaps matching TRBD1 (6 bases). This CDR3 is 13 amino acids long. Trimming removed 5 bases from V and 5 bases from J, with 12 bases in between. The CDR3 is CASSPLGAYGYTF. In nucleotides, the CDR3 is TGTGCCAGCAGTCCCCTGGGGGCTTATGGCTACACCTTC.

As for this clonotype: The germline gene is not matched at one end of the junction; a read error may be the cause. This chain uses TRBV6-5 with TRBJ1-3, with TRBD1 identical over 7 bases. This CDR3 region has 14 residues. Germline V gives CDR1 MNHEY, CDR2 SVGAGI. This CDR3 is CSSSYSGGKDTIYF. CDR3 nucleotide sequence: TGTTCCAGCAGTTACTCAGGGGGAAAAGACACCATATATTTT.

The rearrangement joins TRBV18 to TRBJ2-7; D perhaps matches TRBD1 (5 bases). This CDR3 region has 15 residues. Germline values: CDR1 KGHSH, CDR2 LQKENI. Trimming took off 1 base at V and 2 bases at J, with 12 bases between the two ends. CDR3 sequence: CASSPRGASPYEQYF. CDR3 coding DNA: TGTGCCAGCTCACCACGTGGGGCGTCTCCCTACGAGCAGTACTTC.

This chain joins TRBV10-3 and TRBJ2-2, with D maybe TRBD2 (5 bases). V shed 10 bases and J shed 6 bases, with 12 bases lying between them. This CDR3 has 12 residues. From germline, CDR1 is ENHRY and CDR2 SYGVKD. CDR3: CATHEGAGELFF. As DNA, the CDR3 is TGTGCCACCCATGAGGGCGCCGGGGAGCTGTTTTTT.

Worth noting for this clonotype: A much more abundant neighbour one base away suggests this may be a read error. The V call is TRBV9, the J call TRBJ1-2, with D perhaps matching TRBD1 (5 bases). V was clipped by 2 bases and J by 9 bases, with 20 bases between them. Germline loops: CDR1 SGDLS, CDR2 YYNGEE. CDR3 length: 15 amino acids. CDR3 nucleotide sequence: TGTGCCAGCAGCGTTGGGGCCAGGGCTGGAGGGTGCTACACCTTC. Translating it yields CASSVGARAGGCYTF.

This clonotype came up many times. The chain combines TRBV7-8 with TRBJ2-2; D remains ambiguous. There are 15 residues in the CDR3. V was clipped by 2 bases and J by 1 base, with 8 bases between them. CDR1 and CDR2 from the germline V gene are SGHVS and FQNEAQ. The CDR3 DNA is TGTGCCAGCAGCTTAACCCGACTGAACACCGGGGAGCTGTTTTTT. Translating it yields CASSLTRLNTGELFF. Together with reference TRBV7-8 and TRBJ2-2, the CDR3 gives the full variable domain: GAGVSQSPRYKVAKRGQDVALRCDPISGHVSLFWYQQALGQGPEFLTYFQNEAQLDKSGLPSDRFFAERPEGSVSTLKIQRTQQEDSAVYLCASSLTRLNTGELFFGEGSRLTVL.

This clonotype was found a few times. This chain links TRBV7-2 with TRBJ2-1; no clear D. In germline, CDR1 is SGHTA, CDR2 FQGNSA. This CDR3 is 16 amino acids long. Trimming took 3 bases from V and 0 from J, leaving 12 bases between them. The CDR3 reads CASSLGRKSSYNEQFF. The CDR3, as DNA: TGTGCCAGCAGCTTGGGTCGGAAGAGCTCCTACAATGAGCAGTTCTTC.

V usage is TRBV11-2 and J usage is TRBJ1-4; possibly TRBD1 for D (5 bases). CDR1 is SGHAT, CDR2 FQNNGV, per germline. The V gene lost 5 bases and the J gene lost 7 bases, with 23 bases spanning the gap. This CDR3 spans 17 amino acids. The CDR3 sequence: CASSARQYPLIPEKLFF. The DNA of the CDR3 is TGTGCCAGCAGCGCTCGACAGTACCCCCTGATCCCTGAAAAACTGTTTTTT.

The rearrangement joins TRBV6-1 to TRBJ2-7; D might be TRBD1 (6 bases). The germline CDR1 and CDR2 sequences are MNHNS and SASEGT. Trimming cost V 1 base and J 6 bases, with 13 bases left between them. CDR3 size: 14 residues. The CDR3 DNA is TGTGCCAGCAGTGAAGTGCCACTCAGGGGCGAGCAGTACTTC. It codes for CASSEVPLRGEQYF.

This clonotype came up a few times. One base away lies a much larger clone, so this may be a sequencing read error. This chain connects TRBV9 to TRBJ2-5, with D perhaps given as TRBD1 or TRBD2 (5 bases each). The CDR3 is 14 residues long. The germline V gene encodes CDR1 SGDLS and CDR2 YYNGEE. Trimming removed 4 bases at V and 7 bases at J, with 17 bases between. DNA for the CDR3: TGTGCCAGCAGCCTAGGGACCTGGAGAGGGACCCAGTACTTC. This gives the protein CASSLGTWRGTQYF. The variable domain in full, completed from reference TRBV9 and TRBJ2-5, reads DSGVTQTPKHLITATGQRVTLRCSPRSGDLSVYWYQQSLDQGLQFLIQYYNGEERAKGNILERFSAQQFPDLHSELNLSSLELGDSALYFCASSLGTWRGTQYFGPGTRLLVL.

This clonotype was counted many times. The V and J genes are TRBV20-1 and TRBJ1-2; 8 bases line up with TRBD1. CDR1 and CDR2 from the germline V gene are DFQATT and SNEGSKA (reference sequence). The CDR3 consists of 13 residues. The V and J ends lost 8 bases and 4 bases, in that order; junction bases with no gene match: 9. DNA of the CDR3: TGCAGTACAGGACAGGGCCCCTCCTATGGCTACACCTTC. Encoded protein: CSTGQGPSYGYTF.

J is TRBJ2-6 and V is TRBV6-1; D call uncertain. V dropped 3 bases and J dropped 0 bases, with 6 bases sitting between them. Germline assignment: CDR1 MNHNS and CDR2 SASEGT. The CDR3 sequence is 15 residues long. The CDR3 nucleotides are TGTGCCAGCAGTGACACAAGCTCTGGGGCCAACGTCCTGACTTTC. Residues: CASSDTSSGANVLTF.

CDR3 in DNA: TGTGCCAGCAGTCCGACGACCCACCACACTGAAGCTTTCTTT. Protein: CASSPTTHHTEAFF. The chain has TRBV6-5 and TRBJ1-1; D call uncertain. Looked up from germline, CDR1 is MNHEY and CDR2 is SVGAGI. The V and J ends lost 5 bases and 3 bases respectively, with 13 bases between them. The CDR3 is 14 residues long.

This clonotype was recorded a few times. In DNA, the CDR3 is TGTGCCAGCAGTCGCCTGGACAGGGGTTTAGAGACCCAGTACTTC. Encoded protein: CASSRLDRGLETQYF. The J gene is TRBJ2-5, the V gene TRBV2; 9 bases are a match to TRBD1. V lost 5 bases and J lost 4; bases outside the gene matches: 8. This CDR3 has 15 amino acids. Germline loops: CDR1 SNHLY, CDR2 FYNNEI.

The CDR3 loop reads CATSRARLSGELFF. The CDR3 DNA reads as TGTGCCACCAGCAGAGCCCGACTCTCCGGGGAGCTGTTTTTT. The chain has TRBV15 and TRBJ2-2; D is uncertain. The ends were cut back, 1 base at V and 6 bases at J, with 9 bases in the middle. Germline CDR1 reads LNHNV; CDR2 reads YYDKDF (reference sequence). The CDR3 contains 14 residues.

This clonotype was seen a few times. This rearrangement joins TRBV3-1 to TRBJ2-5; 8 nucleotides match TRBD1. Germline V gives CDR1 LGHDT, CDR2 YNNKEL (reference sequence). This CDR3 region has 16 residues. The J segment lost 2 bases and the V segment lost 5 bases, leaving 10 bases of the junction unmatched. CDR3 sequence: CASSEGQVGRQETQYF. Here the CDR3 DNA reads TGTGCCAGCAGCGAGGGACAGGTCGGTCGACAAGAGACCCAGTACTTC.

This chain connects TRBV20-1 to TRBJ1-2; the D gene is possibly TRBD1 (5 bases). V was pared by 3 bases and J by 6 bases, with 17 bases between. The CDR3 sequence is 14 residues long. Germline assignment: CDR1 DFQATT and CDR2 SNEGSKA (reference sequence). The CDR3 loop is CSASQGSPVDGYTF. CDR3 bases: TGCAGTGCTAGCCAGGGAAGTCCGGTCGATGGCTACACCTTC.